These T cell receptor beta chains were read from a single sample in a study of cytotoxic CD8 clonotypes in ibrutinib-treated CLL. The data were produced by immunoSEQ multiplex PCR, yet TCRdb's version contains in-frame clones alone and is incomplete. The data hold about 150,000 clones, with more than 75% observed a single time. The sample here was PBMCs, taken after 24 months of ibrutinib treatment. The receptors shown here come from a human donor with chronic lymphocytic leukemia. CDR3s include the opening cysteine and the closing phenylalanine or tryptophan. Fields, in order: J gene, V gene, CDR3 protein.

>TRBJ2-7|TRBV6-6
CASTNEGGAVEQYF
>TRBJ2-3|TRBV7-4
CASSLPGLAGVSDTQYF
>TRBJ1-2|TRBV7-2
CASSSNLGGYGYTF
>TRBJ1-5|TRBV28
CASSFWFPSDEPGNQPQHF
>TRBJ2-7|TRBV6-9
CASGGQGREGFYEQYF
>TRBJ1-6|TRBV25-1
CASSGRTGRSYNSPLHF
>TRBJ2-3|TRBV27
CASSPGTSGLPGTDTQYF
>TRBJ1-2|TRBV21-1
CASSKAGQIPGYTF
>TRBJ2-3|TRBV2
CASSGRSADTQYF
>TRBJ2-1|TRBV7-9
CASGGEQFF
>TRBJ2-7|TRBV5-6
CASSAGTTEQYF
>TRBJ2-7|TRBV2
CASSGLAGARLYEQYF
>TRBJ2-3|TRBV7-9
CASSQEGNTQYF
>TRBJ2-5|TRBV6-5
CASSYSEGTQETQYF
>TRBJ2-3|TRBV7-2
CASSPQGRGNTDTQYF
>TRBJ2-5|TRBV7-8
CASREGTAQETQYF
>TRBJ2-3|TRBV28
CASSLWWLGTSTDTQYF
>TRBJ2-3|TRBV6-1
CASSDGQGPSTDTQYF
>TRBJ2-1|TRBV6-1
CASSGWGQGGYNEQFF
>TRBJ2-6|TRBV5-4
CASTRGSGANVLTF
>TRBJ2-2|TRBV9
CASRRGGPNTGELFF
>TRBJ1-3|TRBV15
CATSASRGSGNTIYF
>TRBJ2-7|TRBV7-9
CASSLGSVSYEQYF
>TRBJ2-3|TRBV9
CASSRERRSTDTQYF
>TRBJ1-5|TRBV4-1
CASSQGLLHSNQPQHF
>TRBJ2-7|TRBV30
CAGNPDRDGEQYF
>TRBJ2-7|TRBV7-4
CASSLATILRTGSGGCNYEQYF
>TRBJ1-1|TRBV18
CASSPPGGLNTEAFF
>TRBJ2-2|TRBV5-6
CASSWDWTGELFF
>TRBJ2-5|TRBV5-1
CASSFPQGLKTQYF
>TRBJ2-1|TRBV21-1
CASGRLVGNEQFF
>TRBJ1-6|TRBV2
CATGTAGSYNSPLHF
>TRBJ2-1|TRBV7-8
CASSLVRVKTSGRYNEQFF
>TRBJ1-1|TRBV7-2
CASSLFRAEAFF
>TRBJ1-2|TRBV25-1
CASNLGQGSGYTF
>TRBJ2-2|TRBV9
CASSVARTSGANTGELFF
>TRBJ1-2|TRBV14
CASSQVSDNGYTF
>TRBJ2-1|TRBV19
CASSSGLDYNEQFF
>TRBJ1-2|TRBV6-5
CASSLGHLGGYTF
>TRBJ1-3|TRBV7-9
CASTYSRGRGTIYF
>TRBJ2-5|TRBV6-1
CASSESSGAQETQYF
>TRBJ2-2|TRBV5-4
CASSFGTGELFF
>TRBJ2-5|TRBV18
CASSRLAGETQYF
>TRBJ2-1|TRBV18
CASSTTRGGDEQFF
>TRBJ2-5|TRBV6-1
CASGRGPQETQYF
>TRBJ2-2|TRBV5-1
CASSLGVNTGELFF
>TRBJ2-2|TRBV5-6
CASSLEGVNTGELFF